The 10 T cell receptor beta chains presented below share a single source sample, sequenced in a study of fetal regulatory T cell absence and autoimmunity. Using immunoSEQ multiplex PCR, the repertoire was profiled, and TCRdb retains in-frame clones only, with some absent. Of some 50,000 clones in the sample, about 79% are singletons; the top ten hold 0.4% to 0.45%. The sequenced material came from cord blood. The origin of the receptors is a newborn boy with IPEX syndrome.

This rearrangement joins TRBV19 to TRBJ2-1; tentative D call: TRBD1 (6 bases). CDR1 and CDR2 from the germline V gene are LNHDA and SQIVND (reference sequence). The CDR3 spans 14 residues. V was clipped by 5 bases and J by 2 bases, with 10 bases between them. CDR3 residues: CASSWTVAYNEQFF. The CDR3 region has the DNA TGTGCCAGTAGTTGGACAGTTGCCTACAATGAGCAGTTCTTC. The variable domain in full, with the rest retrieved from reference TRBV19 and TRBJ2-1, is DGGITQSPKYLFRKEGQNVTLSCEQNLNHDAMYWYRQDPGQGLRLIYYSQIVNDFQKGDIAEGYSVSREKKESFPLTVTSAQKNPTAFYLCASSWTVAYNEQFFGPGTRLTVL.

The V call is TRBV18, the J call TRBJ2-6; unclear D gene. Deletions cut 6 bases from V and 0 bases from J, with 6 bases between. Germline V gene data show CDR1 as KGHSH and CDR2 as LQKENI. The CDR3 contains 14 residues. Here the CDR3 reads CASSFSSGANVLTF. Here the CDR3 DNA reads TGTGCCAGCTCTTTTAGCTCTGGGGCCAACGTCCTGACTTTC.

The J gene is TRBJ1-2, the V gene TRBV7-9; D not certain. V was trimmed by 1 base and J by 2 bases, leaving 11 bases between them. Germline-derived CDR1 and CDR2 are SEHNR and FQNEAQ (reference sequence). The CDR3 has 15 amino acids. The CDR3: CASSLGNSGNYGYTF. The CDR3 nucleotides read TGTGCCAGCAGCTTAGGCAACAGTGGCAACTATGGCTACACCTTC.

The chain combines TRBV11-2 with TRBJ2-3, with 10 bases aligning to TRBD1. Germline CDR1 SGHAT, CDR2 FQNNGV. With 0 bases clipped from V and 4 bases from J, the junction kept 4 bases outside the gene matches. The CDR3 is 16 amino acids. CDR3 nucleotides: TGTGCCAGCAGCTTAGATCTTGGGACAGGGGCAGATACGCAGTATTTT. Its protein is CASSLDLGTGADTQYF.

This clone was counted a few times. The chain recombines TRBV9 with TRBJ1-2; perhaps TRBD1 as D (5 bases). The germline V gene encodes CDR1 SGDLS and CDR2 YYNGEE. Trimming shortened V by 0 bases and J by 5 bases, and 11 bases separated the two germline ends. The CDR3 is made up of 14 amino acids. CDR3 coding DNA: TGTGCCAGCAGCGTAGGGCCGGGACGGTATGGCTACACCTTC. It specifies CASSVGPGRYGYTF.

The V gene is TRBV30, the J gene TRBJ2-1; no reliable D call. The CDR3 is made up of 13 amino acids. Looked up from germline, CDR1 is GTSNPN and CDR2 is SVGIG (reference sequence). The V and J ends lost 5 bases and 8 bases respectively, with 16 bases between them. CDR3 protein: CAWGRGAPDEQFF. The DNA of the CDR3 is TGTGCCTGGGGTCGCGGAGCCCCCGATGAGCAGTTCTTC.

This chain connects TRBV2 to TRBJ2-7, with D unclear. The CDR3 is 11 residues long. Trimming stripped 4 bases from V and 3 bases from J, with 4 bases between. Per the germline V gene, CDR1 is SNHLY and CDR2 is FYNNEI. Here the CDR3 reads CASSANYEQYF. CDR3 DNA sequence: TGTGCCAGCAGTGCAAACTACGAGCAGTACTTC.

This chain links TRBV6-5 with TRBJ2-7; 9 positions agree with TRBD1. V trimming: 5 bases; J trimming: 0 bases; junction bases outside the gene matches: 2. The CDR3 totals 14 residues. Germline CDR1 and CDR2: MNHEY and SVGAGI. This chain's CDR3 is CASSPGQGSYEQYF. For the CDR3, the DNA is TGTGCCAGCAGTCCGGGACAGGGCTCCTACGAGCAGTACTTC.

The V and J genes are TRBV2 and TRBJ2-3; D not resolved. The length of the CDR3 is 15 residues. Trimming cost V 6 bases and J 0 bases, with 13 bases left between them. From germline, CDR1 is SNHLY and CDR2 FYNNEI. The chain's CDR3 is CASRRRDGSTDTQYF. DNA for the CDR3: TGTGCCAGCAGACGCCGTGACGGGAGCACAGATACGCAGTATTTT.

This clone was counted only a few times. The CDR3, as DNA: TGTGCCAGCAGCTCGCCGACGATCTATGGCTACACCTTC. Its translation is CASSSPTIYGYTF. V is TRBV5-4 and J is TRBJ1-2; D not certain. The V and J ends lost 3 bases and 4 bases respectively, with 10 bases between them. The CDR3 runs 13 residues. Germline V gene lookup returns CDR1 SGHNT and CDR2 YYREEE (reference sequence).